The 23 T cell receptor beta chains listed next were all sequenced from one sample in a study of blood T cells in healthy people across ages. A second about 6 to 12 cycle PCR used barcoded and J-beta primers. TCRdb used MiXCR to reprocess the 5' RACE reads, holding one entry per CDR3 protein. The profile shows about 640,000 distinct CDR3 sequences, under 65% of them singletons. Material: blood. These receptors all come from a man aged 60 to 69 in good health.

CDR3 amino acids: CSAHHSGVLTYEQYF. For the CDR3, the DNA is TGCAGTGCTCACCATAGCGGGGTACTTACTTACGAGCAGTACTTC. The chain uses TRBV20-1 and TRBJ2-7; TRBD2 matches 8 bases. CDR3 size: 15 residues. Germline V gene data show CDR1 as DFQATT and CDR2 as SNEGSKA (reference sequence). The V and J ends lost 5 bases and 4 bases, in that order; junction bases with no gene match: 13.

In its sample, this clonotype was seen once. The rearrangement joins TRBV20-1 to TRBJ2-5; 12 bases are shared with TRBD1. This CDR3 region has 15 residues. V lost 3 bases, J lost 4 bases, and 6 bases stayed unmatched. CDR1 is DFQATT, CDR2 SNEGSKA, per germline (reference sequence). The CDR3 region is CSARRGTGGAETQYF. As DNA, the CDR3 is TGCAGTGCTAGGCGCGGGACAGGGGGCGCAGAGACCCAGTACTTC.

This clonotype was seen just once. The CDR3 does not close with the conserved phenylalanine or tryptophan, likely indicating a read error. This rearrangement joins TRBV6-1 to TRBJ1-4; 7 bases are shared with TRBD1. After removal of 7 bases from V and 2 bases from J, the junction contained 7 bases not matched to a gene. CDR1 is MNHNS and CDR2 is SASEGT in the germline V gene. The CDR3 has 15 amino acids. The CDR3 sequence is CASTDRRRTNEKLFS. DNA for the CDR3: TGTGCCAGCACGGACAGGAGGCGGACTAATGAAAAACTGTTTTCT.

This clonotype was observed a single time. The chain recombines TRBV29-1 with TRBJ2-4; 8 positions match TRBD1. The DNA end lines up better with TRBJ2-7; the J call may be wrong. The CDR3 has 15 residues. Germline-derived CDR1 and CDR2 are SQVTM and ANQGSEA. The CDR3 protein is CSVEEADRGSHEQYF. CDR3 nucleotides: TGCAGCGTTGAAGAGGCTGACAGGGGTTCCCACGAGCAGTACTTC.

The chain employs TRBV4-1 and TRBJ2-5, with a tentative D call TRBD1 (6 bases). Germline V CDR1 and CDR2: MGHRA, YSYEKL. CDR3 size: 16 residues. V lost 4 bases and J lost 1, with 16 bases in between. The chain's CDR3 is CASSRTFAGVQETQYF. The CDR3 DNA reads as TGCGCCAGCAGCCGGACGTTTGCAGGGGTCCAAGAGACCCAGTACTTC.

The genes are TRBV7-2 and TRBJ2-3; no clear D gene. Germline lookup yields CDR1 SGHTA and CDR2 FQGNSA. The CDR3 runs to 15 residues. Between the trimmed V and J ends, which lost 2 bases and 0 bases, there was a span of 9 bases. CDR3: CASSLRATSTDTQYF. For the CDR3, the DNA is TGTGCCAGCAGCTTACGGGCGACTAGCACAGATACGCAGTATTTT.

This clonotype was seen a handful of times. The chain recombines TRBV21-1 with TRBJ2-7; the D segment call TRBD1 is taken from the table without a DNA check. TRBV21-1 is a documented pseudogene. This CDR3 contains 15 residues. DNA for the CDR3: TGTGCCAGCGCCCAAAGGCGGCGATACTCCTACGAGCAGTACTTC. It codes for CASAQRRRYSYEQYF.

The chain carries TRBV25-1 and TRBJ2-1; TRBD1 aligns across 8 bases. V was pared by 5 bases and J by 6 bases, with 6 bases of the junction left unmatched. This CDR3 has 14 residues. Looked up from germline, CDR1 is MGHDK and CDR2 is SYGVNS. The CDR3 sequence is CASSWTGPFNEQFF. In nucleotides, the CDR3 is TGTGCCAGCAGTTGGACAGGGCCCTTCAATGAGCAGTTCTTC.

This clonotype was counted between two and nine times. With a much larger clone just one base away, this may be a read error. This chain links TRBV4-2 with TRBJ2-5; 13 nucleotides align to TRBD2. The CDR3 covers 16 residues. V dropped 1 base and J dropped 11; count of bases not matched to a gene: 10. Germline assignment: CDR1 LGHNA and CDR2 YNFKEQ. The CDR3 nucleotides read TGTGCCAGCAGCCAAGTCACTAGCGGGGGGGCTTATGAGCAGTACTTC. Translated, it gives CASSQVTSGGAYEQYF.

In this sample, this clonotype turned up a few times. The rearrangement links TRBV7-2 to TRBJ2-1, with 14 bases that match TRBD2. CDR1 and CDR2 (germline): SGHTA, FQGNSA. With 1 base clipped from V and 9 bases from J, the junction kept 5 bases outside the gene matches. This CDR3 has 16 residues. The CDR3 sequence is CASSLGLAGGNPEQFF. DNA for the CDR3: TGTGCCAGCAGCTTAGGACTAGCGGGGGGGAATCCTGAGCAGTTCTTC.

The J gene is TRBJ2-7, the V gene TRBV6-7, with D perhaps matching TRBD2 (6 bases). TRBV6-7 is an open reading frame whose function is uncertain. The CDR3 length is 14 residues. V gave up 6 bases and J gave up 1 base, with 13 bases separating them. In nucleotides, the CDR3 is TGTGCCAGCAGAACAACGGGGGAATCCTACGAGCAGTACTTC. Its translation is CASRTTGESYEQYF.

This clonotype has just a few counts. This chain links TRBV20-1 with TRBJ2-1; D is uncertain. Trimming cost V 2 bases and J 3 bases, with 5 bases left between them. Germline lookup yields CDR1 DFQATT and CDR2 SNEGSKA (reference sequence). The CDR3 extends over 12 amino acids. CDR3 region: CSARSGYNEQFF. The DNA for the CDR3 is TGCAGTGCTAGATCAGGCTACAATGAGCAGTTCTTC.

The CDR3 reads CASSRFRTGGETQYF. CDR3 coding DNA: TGCGCCAGCAGCCGATTTAGGACTGGCGGGGAGACTCAGTACTTC. This chain links TRBV4-1 with TRBJ2-4; perhaps TRBD2 as D (6 bases). Germline-derived CDR1 and CDR2 are MGHRA and YSYEKL. The V gene lost 4 bases and the J gene lost 12 bases, with 22 bases spanning the gap. This CDR3 spans 15 amino acids.

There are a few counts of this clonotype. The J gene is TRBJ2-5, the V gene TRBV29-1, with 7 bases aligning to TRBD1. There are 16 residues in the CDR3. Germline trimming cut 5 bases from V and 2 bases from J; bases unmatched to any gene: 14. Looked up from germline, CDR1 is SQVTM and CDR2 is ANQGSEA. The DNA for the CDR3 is TGCAGCGTTCTTGGACAGGTTACTGTTTCGCAAGAGACCCAGTACTTC. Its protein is CSVLGQVTVSQETQYF.

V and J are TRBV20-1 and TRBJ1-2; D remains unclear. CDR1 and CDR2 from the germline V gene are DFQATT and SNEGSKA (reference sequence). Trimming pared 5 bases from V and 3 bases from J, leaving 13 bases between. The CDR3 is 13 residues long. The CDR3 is CSAAEFEDYGYTF. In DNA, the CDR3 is TGCAGTGCTGCCGAATTTGAGGACTATGGCTACACCTTC.

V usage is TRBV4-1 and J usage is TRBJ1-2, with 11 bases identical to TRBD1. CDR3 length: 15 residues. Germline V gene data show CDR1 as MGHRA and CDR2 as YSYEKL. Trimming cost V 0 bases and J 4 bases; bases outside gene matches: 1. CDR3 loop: CASSQEGTGGYGYTF. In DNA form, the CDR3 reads TGCGCCAGCAGCCAAGAAGGGACAGGGGGCTATGGCTACACCTTC.

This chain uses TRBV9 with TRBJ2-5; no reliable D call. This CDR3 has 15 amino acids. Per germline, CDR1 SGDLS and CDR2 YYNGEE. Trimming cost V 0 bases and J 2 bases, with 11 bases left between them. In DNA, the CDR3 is TGTGCCAGCAGCGTAGGCGTGTCAGCACAAGAGACCCAGTACTTC. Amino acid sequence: CASSVGVSAQETQYF.

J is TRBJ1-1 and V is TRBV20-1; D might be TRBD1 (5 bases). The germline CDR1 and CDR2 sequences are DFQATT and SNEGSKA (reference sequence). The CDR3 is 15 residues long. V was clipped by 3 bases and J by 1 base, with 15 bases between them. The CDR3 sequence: CSARNPLGTNTEAFF. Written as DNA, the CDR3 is TGCAGTGCTAGGAACCCGTTGGGGACGAACACTGAAGCTTTCTTT.

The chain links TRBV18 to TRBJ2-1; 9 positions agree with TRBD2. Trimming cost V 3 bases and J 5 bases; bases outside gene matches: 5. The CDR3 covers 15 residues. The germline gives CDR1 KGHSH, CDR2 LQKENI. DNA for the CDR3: TGTGCCAGCTCACCGTGGACTAGCGAGAACAATGAGCAGTTCTTC. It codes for CASSPWTSENNEQFF.

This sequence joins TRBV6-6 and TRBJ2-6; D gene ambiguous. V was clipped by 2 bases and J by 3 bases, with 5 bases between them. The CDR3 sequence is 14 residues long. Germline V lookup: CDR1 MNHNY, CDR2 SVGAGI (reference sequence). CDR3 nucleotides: TGTGCCAGCAGTTACCCTGGTGGGGCCAACGTCCTGACTTTC. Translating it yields CASSYPGGANVLTF.

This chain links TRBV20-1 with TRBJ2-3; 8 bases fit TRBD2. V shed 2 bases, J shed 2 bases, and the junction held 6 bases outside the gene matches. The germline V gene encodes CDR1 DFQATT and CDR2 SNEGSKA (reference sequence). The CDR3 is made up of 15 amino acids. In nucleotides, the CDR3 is TGCAGTGCTAGATCTCTAGCGGGTTACACAGATACGCAGTATTTT. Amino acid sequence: CSARSLAGYTDTQYF.

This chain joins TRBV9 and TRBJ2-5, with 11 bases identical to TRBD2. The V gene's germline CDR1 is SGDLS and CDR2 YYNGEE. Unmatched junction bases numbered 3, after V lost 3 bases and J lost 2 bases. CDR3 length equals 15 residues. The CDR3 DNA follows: TGTGCCAGCAGCGGTAGCGGGGGGGCACAAGAGACCCAGTACTTC. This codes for CASSGSGGAQETQYF.

CDR3 DNA: TGCGCCAGCAGCCCTGTAGCGGGGGGGCAGGGAAACATTCAGTACTTC. Its translation is CASSPVAGGQGNIQYF. The gene calls are TRBV5-1 and TRBJ2-4; 11 bases agree with TRBD2. V trimming: 4 bases; J trimming: 6 bases; junction bases outside the gene matches: 9. The CDR3 is 16 residues long. From germline, CDR1 is SGHRS and CDR2 YFSETQ.